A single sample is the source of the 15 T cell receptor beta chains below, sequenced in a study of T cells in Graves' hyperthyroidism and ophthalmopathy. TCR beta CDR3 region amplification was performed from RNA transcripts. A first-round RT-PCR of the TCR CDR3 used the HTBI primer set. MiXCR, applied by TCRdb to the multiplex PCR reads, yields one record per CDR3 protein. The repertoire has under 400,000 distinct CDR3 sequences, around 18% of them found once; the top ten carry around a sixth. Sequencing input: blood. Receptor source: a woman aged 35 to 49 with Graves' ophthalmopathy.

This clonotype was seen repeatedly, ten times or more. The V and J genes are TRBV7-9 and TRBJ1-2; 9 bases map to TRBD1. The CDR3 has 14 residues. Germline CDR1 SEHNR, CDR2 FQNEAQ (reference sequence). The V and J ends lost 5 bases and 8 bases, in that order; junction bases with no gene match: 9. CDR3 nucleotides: TGTGCCAGCAGCCATTCTTCCGGGACAGGGGGCTACACCTTC. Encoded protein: CASSHSSGTGGYTF.

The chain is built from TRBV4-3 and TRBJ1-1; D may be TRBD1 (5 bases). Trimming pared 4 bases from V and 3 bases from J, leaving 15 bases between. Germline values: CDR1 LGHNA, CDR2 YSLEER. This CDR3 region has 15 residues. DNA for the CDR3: TGCGCCAGCAGCCCCGACAGCTATTCGGACACTGAAGCTTTCTTT. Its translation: CASSPDSYSDTEAFF.

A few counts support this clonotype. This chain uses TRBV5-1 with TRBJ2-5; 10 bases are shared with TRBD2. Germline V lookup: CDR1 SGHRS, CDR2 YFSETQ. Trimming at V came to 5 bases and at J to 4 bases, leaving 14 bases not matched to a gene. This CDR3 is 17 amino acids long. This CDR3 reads CASRQLAGDMGTETQYF. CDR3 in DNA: TGCGCCAGCAGGCAGCTAGCGGGAGATATGGGGACAGAGACCCAGTACTTC.

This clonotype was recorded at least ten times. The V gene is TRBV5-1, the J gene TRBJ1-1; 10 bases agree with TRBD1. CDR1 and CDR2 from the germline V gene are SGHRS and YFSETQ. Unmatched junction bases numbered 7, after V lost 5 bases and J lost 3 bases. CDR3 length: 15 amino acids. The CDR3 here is CASRYSGTGDTEAFF. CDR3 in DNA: TGCGCCAGCAGATACTCCGGGACAGGGGACACTGAAGCTTTCTTT.

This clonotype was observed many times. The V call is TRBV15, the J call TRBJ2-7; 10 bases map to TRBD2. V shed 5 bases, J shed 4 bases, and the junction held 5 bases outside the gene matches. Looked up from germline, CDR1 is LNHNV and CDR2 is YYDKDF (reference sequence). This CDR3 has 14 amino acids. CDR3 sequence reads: CATSLAGVVYEQYF. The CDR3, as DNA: TGTGCCACCAGCCTAGCGGGAGTAGTATACGAGCAGTACTTC.

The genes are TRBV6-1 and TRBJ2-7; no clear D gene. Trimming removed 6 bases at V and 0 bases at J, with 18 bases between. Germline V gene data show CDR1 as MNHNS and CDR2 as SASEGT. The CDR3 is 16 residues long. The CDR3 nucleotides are TGTGCCAGCAGCGGGTCAGTGGAAAGGACCTCCTACGAGCAGTACTTC. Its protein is CASSGSVERTSYEQYF.

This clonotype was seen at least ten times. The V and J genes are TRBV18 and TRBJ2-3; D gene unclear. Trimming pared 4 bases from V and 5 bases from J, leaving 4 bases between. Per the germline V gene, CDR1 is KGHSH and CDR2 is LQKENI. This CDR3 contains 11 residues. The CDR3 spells CASSRGDTQYF. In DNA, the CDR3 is TGTGCCAGCTCACGAGGAGATACGCAGTATTTT.

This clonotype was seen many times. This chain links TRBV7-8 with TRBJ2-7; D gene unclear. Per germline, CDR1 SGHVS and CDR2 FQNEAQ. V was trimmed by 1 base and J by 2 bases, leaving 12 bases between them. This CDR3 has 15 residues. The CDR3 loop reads CASSLEPDLAYEQYF. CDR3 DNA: TGTGCCAGCAGCTTAGAGCCCGACCTAGCCTACGAGCAGTACTTC. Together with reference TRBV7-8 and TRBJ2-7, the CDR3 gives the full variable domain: GAGVSQSPRYKVAKRGQDVALRCDPISGHVSLFWYQQALGQGPEFLTYFQNEAQLDKSGLPSDRFFAERPEGSVSTLKIQRTQQEDSAVYLCASSLEPDLAYEQYFGPGTRLTVT.

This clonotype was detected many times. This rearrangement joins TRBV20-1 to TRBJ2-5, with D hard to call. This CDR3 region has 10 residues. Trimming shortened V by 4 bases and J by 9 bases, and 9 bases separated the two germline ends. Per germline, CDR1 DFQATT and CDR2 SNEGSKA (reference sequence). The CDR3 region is CSAIRRAQYF. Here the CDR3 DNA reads TGCAGTGCTATCAGACGGGCCCAGTACTTC.

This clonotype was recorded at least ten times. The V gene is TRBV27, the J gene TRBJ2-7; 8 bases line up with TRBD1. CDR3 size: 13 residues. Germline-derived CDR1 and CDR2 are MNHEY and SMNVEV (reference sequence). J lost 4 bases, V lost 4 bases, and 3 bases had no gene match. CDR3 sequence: CASSYGDRYEQYF. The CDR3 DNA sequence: TGTGCCAGCAGTTACGGGGACAGGTACGAGCAGTACTTC.

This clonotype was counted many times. CDR3 loop: CASRDRKKETQYF. The CDR3 bases are TGTGCCAGCAGGGACCGAAAAAAAGAGACCCAGTACTTC. The chain couples TRBV12-3 or TRBV12-4 to TRBJ2-5, with D uncertain. The V end lost 6 bases, the J end lost 3 bases, and 11 bases lay between the germline ends. This CDR3 is built from 13 residues.

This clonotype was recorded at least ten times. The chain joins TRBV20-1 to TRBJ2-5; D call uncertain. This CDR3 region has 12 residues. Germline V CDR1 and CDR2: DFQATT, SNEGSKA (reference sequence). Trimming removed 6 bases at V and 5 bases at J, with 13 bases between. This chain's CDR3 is CSANSPRETQYF. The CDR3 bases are TGCAGTGCAAACAGTCCGAGGGAGACCCAGTACTTC.

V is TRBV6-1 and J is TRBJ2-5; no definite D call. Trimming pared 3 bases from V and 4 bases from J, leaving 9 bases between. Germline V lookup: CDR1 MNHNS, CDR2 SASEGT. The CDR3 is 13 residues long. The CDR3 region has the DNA TGTGCCAGCAGTGATTTGCTGAGAGAGACCCAGTACTTC. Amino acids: CASSDLLRETQYF.

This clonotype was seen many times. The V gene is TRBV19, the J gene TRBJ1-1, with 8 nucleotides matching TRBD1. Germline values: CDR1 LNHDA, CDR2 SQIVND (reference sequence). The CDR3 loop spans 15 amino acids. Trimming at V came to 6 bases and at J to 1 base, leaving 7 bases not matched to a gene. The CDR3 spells CASRLGQGKNTEAFF. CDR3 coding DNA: TGTGCCAGTAGACTCGGACAGGGAAAGAACACTGAAGCTTTCTTT. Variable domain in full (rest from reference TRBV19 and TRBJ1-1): DGGITQSPKYLFRKEGQNVTLSCEQNLNHDAMYWYRQDPGQGLRLIYYSQIVNDFQKGDIAEGYSVSREKKESFPLTVTSAQKNPTAFYLCASRLGQGKNTEAFFGQGTRLTVV.

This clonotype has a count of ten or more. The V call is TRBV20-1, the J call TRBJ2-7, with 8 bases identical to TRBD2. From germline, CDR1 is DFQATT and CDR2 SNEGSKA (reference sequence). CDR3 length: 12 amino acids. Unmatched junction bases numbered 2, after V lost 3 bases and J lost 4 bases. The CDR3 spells CSASQREYEQYF. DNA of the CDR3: TGCAGTGCTAGTCAGCGGGAGTACGAGCAGTACTTC.